The rows below give T cell receptor beta chains drawn from one sample of a study of T-cell memory formation after mild COVID-19. TCRdb ran MiXCR on the 5' RACE reads and lists one entry per CDR3 protein. This sample has around 370,000 distinct CDR3 sequences, with under 25% found just once. Sequenced sample: PBMCs or a T cell subset sorted from them (not recorded which). Source of these receptors: an adult woman who had mild COVID-19 (a few samples of this study predate the infection). Cell type and time point are not known. The CDR3 runs from the conserved cysteine through the conserved F or W. Clone size is given for some rows only: seen once, a few or many times, or a class if the clone is expanded.

V gene: TRBV7-7
J gene: TRBJ2-2
clone size: many
CDR3 protein: CASSRLTMDSTGELFF

V gene: TRBV18
J gene: TRBJ2-1
clone size: few
CDR3 protein: CASSPWADNEQFF

V gene: TRBV20-1
J gene: TRBJ2-3
clone size: few
CDR3 protein: CSASLLSGRGRTDTQYF

V gene: TRBV12-3/TRBV12-4
J gene: TRBJ1-6
clone size: -
CDR3 protein: CASSLKGTQSPLHF

V gene: TRBV18
J gene: TRBJ2-3
clone size: few
CDR3 protein: CASSPSRDGTDTQYF

V gene: TRBV5-6
J gene: TRBJ2-5
clone size: -
CDR3 protein: CASSLDAGGPKETQYF

V gene: TRBV29-1
J gene: TRBJ2-3
clone size: few
CDR3 protein: CSVRLAGDTQYF

V gene: TRBV18
J gene: TRBJ2-7
clone size: -
CDR3 protein: CASSPKRTGILYEQYF

V gene: TRBV5-5
J gene: TRBJ1-1
clone size: -
CDR3 protein: CASSLAGRGPRNTEAFF

V gene: TRBV10-3
J gene: TRBJ1-1
clone size: -
CDR3 protein: CAIWGSQNTEAFF

V gene: TRBV29-1
J gene: TRBJ2-7
clone size: many
CDR3 protein: CSGGYGLLEQYF

V gene: TRBV29-1
J gene: TRBJ2-3
clone size: -
CDR3 protein: CSVSDRGGTDTQYF

V gene: TRBV12-3/TRBV12-4
J gene: TRBJ2-7
clone size: many
CDR3 protein: CASSLGTVYEQYF

V gene: TRBV3-1
J gene: TRBJ1-5
clone size: -
CDR3 protein: CASSQLRAGRKNSNQPQHF

V gene: TRBV4-1
J gene: TRBJ2-7
clone size: -
CDR3 protein: CASSREMTQTYEQYF

V gene: TRBV14
J gene: TRBJ2-3
clone size: few
CDR3 protein: CASSQGRGFPDTQYF

V gene: TRBV29-1
J gene: TRBJ1-2
clone size: -
CDR3 protein: CSVEDLEQFGYGYTF

V gene: TRBV20-1
J gene: TRBJ1-2
clone size: many
CDR3 protein: CSAARDRGLGGYTF

V gene: TRBV29-1
J gene: TRBJ1-2
clone size: -
CDR3 protein: CSVEGAPGGYGYTF

V gene: TRBV20-1
J gene: TRBJ2-1
clone size: -
CDR3 protein: CSARDSSGTYSEQFF

V gene: TRBV7-9
J gene: TRBJ1-4
clone size: few
CDR3 protein: CASSSGGGLHKELFF

V gene: TRBV11-2
J gene: TRBJ2-5
clone size: -
CDR3 protein: CASSLARTQYF

V gene: TRBV7-3
J gene: TRBJ2-1
clone size: -
CDR3 protein: CASSTGPNNEQFF

V gene: TRBV7-9
J gene: TRBJ2-3
clone size: many
CDR3 protein: CASSYVSSTDTQYF

V gene: TRBV6-2/TRBV6-3
J gene: TRBJ2-7
clone size: -
CDR3 protein: CASSSGVGEQYF

V gene: TRBV11-2
J gene: TRBJ2-6
clone size: -
CDR3 protein: CASSWTGDPLAGANVLTF

V gene: TRBV20-1
J gene: TRBJ2-7
clone size: -
CDR3 protein: CSARGTSGGYEQYF

V gene: TRBV29-1
J gene: TRBJ2-7
clone size: -
CDR3 protein: CSVSGLAGVAEQYF

V gene: TRBV6-5
J gene: TRBJ2-7
clone size: -
CDR3 protein: CASKITGLAGLYEQYF

V gene: TRBV6-6
J gene: TRBJ2-5
clone size: many
CDR3 protein: CASNLRDRGRQTQYF

V gene: TRBV5-5
J gene: TRBJ2-4
clone size: few
CDR3 protein: CASSTGQGVGDIQYF

V gene: TRBV24-1
J gene: TRBJ2-2
clone size: -
CDR3 protein: CATSDFSRNTGELFF

V gene: TRBV29-1
J gene: TRBJ2-3
clone size: few
CDR3 protein: CSVLGGVADTQYF

V gene: TRBV20-1
J gene: TRBJ1-3
clone size: -
CDR3 protein: CSAQDRSSGNTIYF

V gene: TRBV10-3
J gene: TRBJ2-3
clone size: few
CDR3 protein: CAISGTDVFSTDTQYF

V gene: TRBV24-1
J gene: TRBJ2-2
clone size: many
CDR3 protein: CATSDSPWGTGRSGELFF

V gene: TRBV4-1
J gene: TRBJ2-7
clone size: -
CDR3 protein: CASSQEPQATYEQYF

V gene: TRBV19
J gene: TRBJ1-3
clone size: few
CDR3 protein: CASSTPGTANSGNTIYF

V gene: TRBV4-1
J gene: TRBJ2-5
clone size: few
CDR3 protein: CASSQSVPGVQETQYF

V gene: TRBV20-1
J gene: TRBJ2-3
clone size: -
CDR3 protein: CSALDRGPTDTQYF

V gene: TRBV5-5
J gene: TRBJ1-1
clone size: many
CDR3 protein: CASSRTTGSEAFF

V gene: TRBV7-9
J gene: TRBJ1-1
clone size: few
CDR3 protein: CASRVETGGTEAFF

V gene: TRBV10-3
J gene: TRBJ2-7
clone size: -
CDR3 protein: CAISEGPTSGRNEQYF

V gene: TRBV5-1
J gene: TRBJ2-2
clone size: few
CDR3 protein: CASSLPAGYDTGELFF

V gene: TRBV29-1
J gene: TRBJ2-3
clone size: few
CDR3 protein: CSVAHTDTQYF

V gene: TRBV29-1
J gene: TRBJ1-4
clone size: -
CDR3 protein: CSVGPDRAEKLFF

V gene: TRBV20-1
J gene: TRBJ2-3
clone size: -
CDR3 protein: CSAKIQGTSTDTQYF

V gene: TRBV7-2
J gene: TRBJ1-2
clone size: -
CDR3 protein: CASRFRDTWLYGYTF

V gene: TRBV12-3/TRBV12-4
J gene: TRBJ2-5
clone size: -
CDR3 protein: CASNRGRRETQYF